These T cell receptor beta chains were read from a single sample in a study of cytomegalovirus exposure and HLA in healthy donors. Measured with immunoSEQ multiplex PCR; TCRdb has only the in-frame clones, and not every one. The sample shows 120,000 or so clones, roughly 80% of them seen only once. Sequencing was carried out using PBMCs. Source of these receptors: a male donor in good health and CMV-seropositive. Each CDR3 is given with its conserved first and last residue. The order of the fields is J gene, D gene, V gene, clone size, CDR3 protein, CDR3 DNA. The D gene is left open where the match is weak. Expanded clones are given a class, and other clones once, few, many or no size at all.

J gene: TRBJ1-6
D gene: .
V gene: TRBV6-5
clone size: .
CDR3 protein: CASRSTGSPLHF
CDR3 DNA: TGTGCCAGCAGGTCGACAGGTTCACCCCTCCACTTT

J gene: TRBJ2-1
D gene: .
V gene: TRBV7-8
clone size: .
CDR3 protein: CASSWGQRNEQFF
CDR3 DNA: TGTGCCAGCAGCTGGGGTCAGCGGAATGAGCAGTTCTTC

J gene: TRBJ2-3
D gene: .
V gene: TRBV6-1
clone size: .
CDR3 protein: CASSETRDTQYF
CDR3 DNA: TGTGCCAGCAGTGAAACGCGGGATACGCAGTATTTT

J gene: TRBJ1-5
D gene: .
V gene: TRBV4-3
clone size: .
CDR3 protein: CASSQDRGGGQPQHF
CDR3 DNA: TGCGCCAGCAGCCAAGACAGGGGAGGGGGTCAGCCCCAGCATTTT

J gene: TRBJ1-2
D gene: .
V gene: TRBV29-1
clone size: .
CDR3 protein: CSVVRLPGGYTF
CDR3 DNA: TGCAGCGTTGTGCGGCTCCCTGGGGGCTACACCTTC

J gene: TRBJ2-7
D gene: TRBD1
V gene: TRBV5-1
clone size: once
CDR3 protein: CASSLGLGQGSYEQYF
CDR3 DNA: TGCGCCAGCAGCTTGGGTTTGGGACAGGGCTCCTACGAGCAGTACTTC

J gene: TRBJ2-7
D gene: TRBD1
V gene: TRBV7-3
clone size: few
CDR3 protein: CASSLSGTDAYEQYF
CDR3 DNA: TGTGCCAGCAGCCTCTCCGGGACAGATGCCTACGAGCAGTACTTC

J gene: TRBJ2-3
D gene: .
V gene: TRBV2
clone size: few
CDR3 protein: CASSVETDTQYF
CDR3 DNA: TGTGCCAGCAGTGTAGAAACAGATACGCAGTATTTT

J gene: TRBJ2-7
D gene: .
V gene: TRBV7-6
clone size: .
CDR3 protein: CASSLSPGLHEQYF
CDR3 DNA: TGTGCCAGCAGCTTATCGCCGGGACTCCACGAGCAGTACTTC

J gene: TRBJ2-7
D gene: TRBD2
V gene: TRBV30
clone size: .
CDR3 protein: CAWASGPYEQYF
CDR3 DNA: TGTGCCTGGGCTAGCGGACCCTACGAGCAGTACTTC

J gene: TRBJ1-2
D gene: .
V gene: TRBV13
clone size: .
CDR3 protein: CASSFGGGGSDPHGYTF
CDR3 DNA: TGTGCCAGCAGCTTTGGGGGCGGCGGGTCAGACCCCCATGGCTACACCTTC

J gene: TRBJ2-2
D gene: .
V gene: TRBV30
clone size: .
CDR3 protein: CAWSGGRTGELFF
CDR3 DNA: TGTGCCTGGAGTGGGGGGCGGACCGGGGAGCTGTTTTTT

J gene: TRBJ2-2
D gene: TRBD2
V gene: TRBV7-6
clone size: once
CDR3 protein: CASSLTTSGSTGELFF
CDR3 DNA: TGTGCCAGCAGCTTAACGACTAGCGGGAGCACCGGGGAGCTGTTTTTT

J gene: TRBJ1-3
D gene: .
V gene: TRBV6-6
clone size: .
CDR3 protein: CASSLSGNTIYF
CDR3 DNA: TGTGCCAGCAGCCTCTCTGGAAACACCATATATTTT

J gene: TRBJ2-7
D gene: .
V gene: TRBV7-2
clone size: .
CDR3 protein: CASSLGRDSHLHF
CDR3 DNA: TGTGCCAGCAGCTTAGGCAGGGACTCCCACCTTCATTTC

J gene: TRBJ2-3
D gene: TRBD2
V gene: TRBV7-3
clone size: .
CDR3 protein: CATRLAGTDTQYF
CDR3 DNA: TGTGCCACCCGACTAGCGGGCACAGATACGCAGTATTTT

J gene: TRBJ2-1
D gene: TRBD1
V gene: TRBV29-1
clone size: .
CDR3 protein: CSADGQGGHEQFF
CDR3 DNA: TGCAGCGCCGACGGACAGGGGGGGCATGAGCAGTTCTTC

J gene: TRBJ2-3
D gene: TRBD1
V gene: TRBV7-9
clone size: .
CDR3 protein: CASSLRTGGITDTQYF
CDR3 DNA: TGTGCCAGCAGCTTAAGGACAGGGGGAATAACAGATACGCAGTATTTT

J gene: TRBJ2-1
D gene: .
V gene: TRBV7-3
clone size: .
CDR3 protein: CASSSPGLYNEQFF
CDR3 DNA: TGTGCCAGCAGCTCTCCGGGACTTTACAATGAGCAGTTCTTC

J gene: TRBJ2-5
D gene: TRBD2
V gene: TRBV5-4
clone size: .
CDR3 protein: CASSPAGGYQETQYF
CDR3 DNA: TGTGCCAGCAGCCCCGCGGGAGGGTACCAAGAGACCCAGTACTTC

J gene: TRBJ2-1
D gene: .
V gene: TRBV2
clone size: .
CDR3 protein: CASSERALEVNEQFF
CDR3 DNA: TGTGCCAGCAGTGAACGTGCCCTTGAGGTCAATGAGCAGTTCTTC

J gene: TRBJ1-4
D gene: TRBD1
V gene: TRBV5-1
clone size: .
CDR3 protein: CASSSVGQDNEKLFF
CDR3 DNA: TGCGCCAGCAGCTCGGTGGGACAGGATAATGAAAAACTGTTTTTT

J gene: TRBJ2-6
D gene: .
V gene: TRBV19
clone size: once
CDR3 protein: CASSPLTVSGANVLTF
CDR3 DNA: TGTGCCAGTAGTCCATTAACAGTCTCTGGGGCCAACGTCCTGACTTTC

J gene: TRBJ1-5
D gene: TRBD1
V gene: TRBV27
clone size: .
CDR3 protein: CASSQDRGGRQPQHF
CDR3 DNA: TGTGCCAGCAGCCAAGACAGGGGCGGAAGACAGCCCCAGCATTTT

J gene: TRBJ2-3
D gene: TRBD1
V gene: TRBV4-1
clone size: .
CDR3 protein: CASSQGTGADTQYF
CDR3 DNA: TGCGCCAGCAGCCAAGGCACAGGGGCGGATACGCAGTATTTT

J gene: TRBJ2-2
D gene: TRBD2
V gene: TRBV5-6
clone size: .
CDR3 protein: CASSLERGLNTGELFF
CDR3 DNA: TGTGCCAGCAGCTTGGAGCGGGGCTTAAACACCGGGGAGCTGTTTTTT

J gene: TRBJ2-1
D gene: TRBD2
V gene: TRBV7-3
clone size: .
CDR3 protein: CASSLLAEGNEQFF
CDR3 DNA: TGTGCCAGCAGCCTTCTAGCGGAAGGCAATGAGCAGTTCTTC

J gene: TRBJ2-7
D gene: TRBD1
V gene: TRBV19
clone size: once
CDR3 protein: CASSIDGQGAVYEQYF
CDR3 DNA: TGTGCCAGTAGTATAGATGGACAGGGGGCCGTCTACGAGCAGTACTTC

J gene: TRBJ2-1
D gene: TRBD2
V gene: TRBV15
clone size: .
CDR3 protein: CATSRRAGGESEQFF
CDR3 DNA: TGTGCCACCAGCAGGAGAGCGGGAGGGGAAAGTGAGCAGTTCTTC

J gene: TRBJ2-3
D gene: TRBD1
V gene: TRBV2
clone size: once
CDR3 protein: CASSEALTGYLGNTQYF
CDR3 DNA: TGTGCCAGCAGTGAAGCGTTGACAGGGTATCTGGGGAATACGCAGTATTTT

J gene: TRBJ1-2
D gene: TRBD1
V gene: TRBV5-1
clone size: .
CDR3 protein: CASSRGTGGYGYTF
CDR3 DNA: TGCGCCAGCAGCCGAGGGACAGGGGGCTATGGCTACACCTTC

J gene: TRBJ2-1
D gene: TRBD2
V gene: TRBV19
clone size: .
CDR3 protein: CASTALAGVNEQFF
CDR3 DNA: TGTGCCAGTACCGCCCTAGCGGGAGTTAATGAGCAGTTCTTC

J gene: TRBJ2-3
D gene: .
V gene: TRBV29-1
clone size: .
CDR3 protein: CSALSGSTDTQYF
CDR3 DNA: TGCAGCGCCCTCAGCGGATCCACAGATACGCAGTATTTT

J gene: TRBJ1-2
D gene: TRBD1
V gene: TRBV6-5
clone size: few
CDR3 protein: CASSRDRGHYGYTF
CDR3 DNA: TGTGCCAGCAGCCGAGACAGGGGGCACTATGGCTACACCTTC

J gene: TRBJ1-4
D gene: .
V gene: TRBV30
clone size: .
CDR3 protein: CAWSPFTSGEKLFF
CDR3 DNA: TGTGCCTGGAGTCCCTTCACGTCGGGTGAAAAACTGTTTTTT

J gene: TRBJ1-6
D gene: .
V gene: TRBV11-2
clone size: .
CDR3 protein: CASSYEAGFSITLHF
CDR3 DNA: TGTGCCAGCAGCTATGAAGCAGGGTTCTCGATTACCCTCCACTTT

J gene: TRBJ2-5
D gene: .
V gene: TRBV19
clone size: .
CDR3 protein: CASSVRRRAQETQYF
CDR3 DNA: TGTGCCAGTAGTGTAAGGAGGAGGGCTCAAGAGACCCAGTACTTC

J gene: TRBJ2-4
D gene: .
V gene: TRBV29-1
clone size: .
CDR3 protein: CSVEERFGDLAKNIQYF
CDR3 DNA: TGCAGCGTTGAAGAGAGATTCGGAGACCTAGCCAAAAACATTCAGTACTTC

J gene: TRBJ2-1
D gene: TRBD2
V gene: TRBV7-2
clone size: .
CDR3 protein: CASSSTSGPFPEQFF
CDR3 DNA: TGTGCCAGCAGCTCTACTAGCGGCCCTTTCCCTGAGCAGTTCTTC

J gene: TRBJ2-3
D gene: .
V gene: TRBV5-1
clone size: .
CDR3 protein: CASSLVGGGVADTQYF
CDR3 DNA: TGCGCCAGCAGCTTGGTAGGGGGGGGCGTGGCAGATACGCAGTATTTT

J gene: TRBJ2-7
D gene: TRBD2
V gene: TRBV30
clone size: .
CDR3 protein: CAWARGGGSYEQYF
CDR3 DNA: TGTGCCTGGGCTCGTGGGGGGGGCTCCTACGAGCAGTACTTC

J gene: TRBJ2-3
D gene: TRBD1
V gene: TRBV19
clone size: .
CDR3 protein: CASSPRTGRKDTQYF
CDR3 DNA: TGTGCCAGTAGTCCCCGGACAGGGAGGAAAGATACGCAGTATTTT

J gene: TRBJ1-1
D gene: TRBD1
V gene: TRBV5-1
clone size: .
CDR3 protein: CASSPQGATEAFF
CDR3 DNA: TGCGCCAGCAGCCCACAGGGGGCTACTGAAGCTTTCTTT

J gene: TRBJ2-3
D gene: .
V gene: TRBV5-1
clone size: .
CDR3 protein: CASTERGHPSTDTQYF
CDR3 DNA: TGCGCCAGCACCGAACGGGGACACCCTAGCACAGATACGCAGTATTTT

J gene: TRBJ2-7
D gene: .
V gene: TRBV13
clone size: .
CDR3 protein: CASSLTSYEQYF
CDR3 DNA: TGTGCCAGCAGCTTAACTAGCTACGAGCAGTACTTC

J gene: TRBJ2-7
D gene: .
V gene: TRBV28
clone size: .
CDR3 protein: CASSSLMVRGREQYF
CDR3 DNA: TGTGCCAGCAGTTCCTTGATGGTGCGGGGACGGGAGCAGTACTTC

J gene: TRBJ2-3
D gene: TRBD1
V gene: TRBV19
clone size: few
CDR3 protein: CASTGQGSSTDTQYF
CDR3 DNA: TGTGCCAGCACTGGACAGGGCAGTAGCACAGATACGCAGTATTTT

J gene: TRBJ1-5
D gene: .
V gene: TRBV21-1
clone size: few
CDR3 protein: CASSKGGNNSNQPQHF
CDR3 DNA: TGTGCCAGCAGCAAAGGAGGGAACAATAGCAATCAGCCCCAGCATTTT

J gene: TRBJ1-5
D gene: .
V gene: TRBV27
clone size: .
CDR3 protein: CASSLGGSSNQPQHF
CDR3 DNA: TGTGCCAGCAGTTTGGGGGGGAGTAGCAATCAGCCCCAGCATTTT

J gene: TRBJ2-7
D gene: .
V gene: TRBV7-8
clone size: .
CDR3 protein: CASRSDEQYF
CDR3 DNA: TGTGCCAGCAGGTCTGACGAGCAGTACTTC

J gene: TRBJ2-1
D gene: TRBD2
V gene: TRBV29-1
clone size: .
CDR3 protein: CSIAGGVGYNEQFF
CDR3 DNA: TGCAGCATAGCGGGAGGTGTTGGGTACAATGAGCAGTTCTTC